This TCR beta chain was documented in a study of CD8+CD57+ T cells in acquired aplastic anemia. This clonotype was seen a few times. Germline lookup yields CDR1 MNHNS and CDR2 SASEGT. V gave up 3 bases and J gave up 0 bases, with 15 bases separating them. The CDR3 sequence is 16 residues long. Patients chosen for sequencing had CD8+CD57+ cells that had expanded, as shown by flow cytometry. Genomic DNA was employed as the template in profiling TCR beta VDJ and CDR3. TCRdb re-called the reads through MiXCR, storing one row per CDR3 protein. The repertoire has under 350,000 distinct CDR3 sequences, roughly 59% of them found once; the top ten carry roughly 1.2%.

The sequence was collected from a human donor with aplastic anemia. The chain is built from TRBV6-1 and TRBJ2-7, with D perhaps TRBD1 or TRBD2 (6 bases each). Sample: sorted CD4+, CD8+, or CD8+CD57+ T cells (not recorded which) from PBMCs. This CDR3 reads CASSDLGGTSSYEQYF. The CDR3 region has the DNA TGTGCCAGCAGTGATCTGGGCGGGACAAGCTCCTACGAGCAGTACTTC.